This TCR beta chain was identified in a study of cytomegalovirus exposure and HLA in healthy donors. The donors gave bone marrow, and they were healthy. The CDR3 runs 15 residues. Germline assignment: CDR1 MNHEY and CDR2 SMNVEV (reference sequence). The ends lost 4 bases at V and 3 bases at J; junction bases unmatched: 9. Both 60 Vbeta primers and 13 Jbeta primers went into the PCR. The data were produced by immunoSEQ multiplex PCR, yet TCRdb's version contains in-frame clones alone and is incomplete. The data hold under 250,000 clones, with about 80% observed a single time. Notes on the study in general: A later analysis associated 16,951 TCR beta sequences with HLA alleles at a 0.05 false discovery rate. Researchers reported in a later analysis that a missense DCLRE1C variant was tied to TCR beta V- and J-gene trimming. A list of approximately 160 TCR beta chains associated with cytomegalovirus was given.

This clone showed up just a few times. Antigen unknown. This sequence originates from a man between 35 and 55 years old in good health and CMV-seropositive. The rearrangement joins TRBV27 to TRBJ2-7; 7 bases match TRBD2. The specimen sequenced was PBMCs. CDR3 region: CASSSSGSPLYEQYF. The CDR3 DNA is TGTGCCAGCAGTTCTAGCGGCTCCCCGCTCTACGAGCAGTACTTC.